This T cell receptor (beta chain) comes out of a study of cytomegalovirus exposure and HLA in healthy donors. Study-wide findings and caveats: Exclusion as indistinguishable affected some V segments, including TRBV6-2 and TRBV6-3. Overall, some 160 TCR beta chains were annotated as cytomegalovirus-associated. An analysis that was carried out later associated 15,000 to 20,000 TCR beta sequences with HLA alleles at 0.05 false discovery rate.

The PCR contained 60 Vbeta and 13 Jbeta primers. Using immunoSEQ multiplex PCR, the repertoire was profiled, and TCRdb retains in-frame clones only, with some absent. Its table records about 53,000 clones. Germline V gene lookup returns CDR1 KGHSH and CDR2 LQKENI. J gave up 4 bases and V 6 bases, and 8 bases lay outside the gene matches. The CDR3 covers 14 residues. Points on this clone: Its antigen is currently unknown.

The chain carries TRBV18 and TRBJ1-2; 7 bases line up with TRBD1. The sequencing input was PBMCs. The clonotype originates from a man younger than 35 in good health and CMV-seropositive. The CDR3 sequence: CASSPETGPYGYTF. The CDR3 DNA sequence: TGTGCCAGCTCCCCTGAGACAGGGCCCTATGGCTACACCTTC.